This T cell receptor beta chain was sequenced in a study of shared clonotypes between healthy human individuals. The overall study: The donors, two women and a few men, were aged 18 to 49. Each donor's CD8 memory used one plate, CD8 naive two, each CD4 subset three. Study-wide findings and caveats: Naive CD4 clonotypes were shared across a few donors at about 5.3%.

Note on this clone: Antigen specificity is unknown.

Samples underwent the assay at deep level. Some clones are missing from TCRdb's copy, which holds only in-frame ones; the method was immunoSEQ multiplex PCR. The sample records 2,500,000 or so clones, about 92% being singletons. Germline V CDR1 and CDR2: SEHNR, FQNEAQ (reference sequence). V was shortened by 7 bases and J by 0 bases, with 22 bases between the two germline ends. The CDR3 totals 17 residues. The sequencing sample was made of naive CD4+ T cells sorted from blood. Subset: CD45RA+ positively selected. The chain uses TRBV7-9 and TRBJ2-7, with D possibly being TRBD2 (5 bases). This clonotype was sampled from a man between 18 and 29 years old in good health. This CDR3 reads CASTPYSRGLSSYEQYF. CDR3 in DNA: TGTGCCAGCACCCCTTATTCCCGGGGTCTCAGCTCCTACGAGCAGTACTTC.